These T cell receptor beta chains were read from a single sample in a study of T cells in tumors after PD-1 blockade. The data were produced by immunoSEQ multiplex PCR, yet TCRdb's version contains in-frame clones alone and is incomplete. The sample includes about 33,000 clones, around 80% of them seen just once. The sample consisted of PBMCs, taken before anti-PD-1 treatment. Receptors originate from a human donor with basal cell carcinoma. Both conserved end residues are part of each CDR3. A D gene is named only where the DNA matches it firmly. A row's size may be missing; if present it is once, few, many or a size class.

CDR3 DNA	CDR3 protein	V gene	J gene	clone size	D gene	CDR3 length
TGTGCCACCAAGGGGGACAGGGGAAGGGATGCTGGGGCCAACGTCCTGACTTTC	CATKGDRGRDAGANVLTF	TRBV19	TRBJ2-6	-	TRBD1	18
TGTGCCAGCAGCTACCCAAGGGGCTCCTACAATGAGCAGTTCTTC	CASSYPRGSYNEQFF	TRBV6-5	TRBJ2-1	-	-	15
TGTGCCAGCAGCCCCCCCGGAGGTCTGGTAGGGTACTTC	CASSPPGGLVGYF	TRBV11-3	TRBJ2-7	-	-	13
TGTGCCAGCAGCCCCCGAGGGAACACCGGGGAGCTGTTTTTT	CASSPRGNTGELFF	TRBV9	TRBJ2-2	few	-	14
TGTGCCAGCAGTTTGTTTCTCTACGAGCAGTACTTC	CASSLFLYEQYF	TRBV12-3/TRBV12-4	TRBJ2-7	-	-	12
TGTGCCACCAGTGCAGCGACAGGGGGCGGGAAAGAGACCCAGTACTTC	CATSAATGGGKETQYF	TRBV24-1	TRBJ2-5	-	TRBD1	16
TGTGCCAGCAGCCAAGATATCGTACTCTATGGCTACACCTTC	CASSQDIVLYGYTF	TRBV4-2	TRBJ1-2	many	-	14
TGTGCCAGCAGCCCGGACTCCTCCTTTGATTCACCCCTCCACTTT	CASSPDSSFDSPLHF	TRBV7-2	TRBJ1-6	-	-	15
TGCAGCGTTGGAGGAGTCGGGGGGTCGGGCTACACCTTC	CSVGGVGGSGYTF	TRBV29-1	TRBJ1-2	-	-	13
TGTGCCAGCAGCGAACACTCCTACAGGGTTACCGGGGAGCTGTTTTTT	CASSEHSYRVTGELFF	TRBV6-1	TRBJ2-2	-	-	16
TGTGCCAGCGGACGGGGCGGGGAGCTGTTTTTT	CASGRGGELFF	TRBV2	TRBJ2-2	-	-	11
TGTGCCAGTAGTACCTTACAGGGGAGCTCCTACAATGAGCAGTTCTTC	CASSTLQGSSYNEQFF	TRBV19	TRBJ2-1	once	TRBD1	16
TGTGCCAGCAGGGAGGACGGCAACACTGAAGCTTTCTTT	CASREDGNTEAFF	TRBV6-6	TRBJ1-1	-	-	13
TGTGCCAGCAGTTATCGAACCGGGACTAGGCCCGACTCTGGGGCCAACGTCCTGACTTTC	CASSYRTGTRPDSGANVLTF	TRBV6-2/TRBV6-3	TRBJ2-6	-	TRBD2	20
TGTGCCAGTAGTCCGTCGGAGAGCGGGAGGGGTAATGAGCAGTTCTTC	CASSPSESGRGNEQFF	TRBV19	TRBJ2-1	-	TRBD2	16
TGTGCCAGCAGCTTGGAGGGCGGCGGCTACAATGAGCAGTTCTTC	CASSLEGGGYNEQFF	TRBV5-6	TRBJ2-1	-	-	15
TGCGCCAGCAGCCAAGATTGGCAGGGGGGCCGGGGAGAGCAGTTCTTC	CASSQDWQGGRGEQFF	TRBV4-1	TRBJ2-1	-	-	16
TGTGCCAGCAGTCTCGATGAAAAACTGTTTTTT	CASSLDEKLFF	TRBV12-3/TRBV12-4	TRBJ1-4	-	-	11
TGTGCCAGCAGTTCCCCCGCGGCGAGGGGTGCAGATACGCAGTATTTT	CASSSPAARGADTQYF	TRBV28	TRBJ2-3	-	-	16
TGTGCCAGCAGCCCAAGGCAGGCCTCGAACACTGAAGCTTTCTTT	CASSPRQASNTEAFF	TRBV6-6	TRBJ1-1	medium-sized	-	15
TGTGCCAGTAGTGGGAGAGATCAGCCCCAGCATTTT	CASSGRDQPQHF	TRBV19	TRBJ1-5	-	-	12
TGTGCCAGCAGCTTGGCCGGGCGGGGGTTTAGATCACCCCTCCACTTT	CASSLAGRGFRSPLHF	TRBV5-5	TRBJ1-6	-	-	16
TGTGCCAGCTCACCAAGACGGGACGACTATGGCTACACCTTC	CASSPRRDDYGYTF	TRBV18	TRBJ1-2	few	-	14
TGTGCCAGCAGCTCCCAGATACTAGGTACGCAGTATTTT	CASSSQILGTQYF	TRBV5-6	TRBJ2-3	-	-	13